Listed below are T cell receptor beta chains from one sample, sequenced in a study of blood T cells in healthy people across ages. One entry per CDR3 protein results from TCRdb running MiXCR on the 5' RACE reads. The sample lists 500,000 to 550,000 distinct CDR3 sequences, 24% occurring once. The data also belong to a second study, concerning T cells of mothers and their children.

Sample: blood. These receptors came from a boy younger than 18 in good health. The CDR3 runs from the conserved cysteine through the conserved F or W. The D gene is left open where the match is weak. Size values are once, few and many counts, or a class for expanded clones, and some rows have none.

abundance	v_gene	j_gene	d_gene	CDR3aa	CDR3nt
few	TRBV20-1	TRBJ2-7	TRBD2	CSARPSGGLYEQYF	TGCAGTGCTAGACCTAGCGGGGGGCTCTACGAGCAGTACTTC
NA	TRBV21-1	TRBJ2-6	NA	CASSKSNSVLSGANVLTF	TGTGCCAGCAGCAAATCCAACTCCGTCCTGTCTGGGGCCAACGTCCTGACTTTC
NA	TRBV20-1	TRBJ2-5	TRBD2	CSVRDLTSGARGETQYF	TGCAGTGTTAGAGATCTCACTAGCGGGGCCAGAGGAGAGACCCAGTACTTC
NA	TRBV14	TRBJ2-2	NA	CASSHWEDVNTGELFF	TGTGCCAGCAGCCACTGGGAGGATGTGAACACCGGGGAGCTGTTTTTT
few	TRBV25-1	TRBJ2-3	NA	CASSDMWEDSDTQYF	TGTGCCAGCAGTGACATGTGGGAGGATTCAGATACGCAGTATTTT
NA	TRBV6-5	TRBJ1-2	NA	CASSSVTPGGYTF	TGTGCCAGCAGCTCGGTGACCCCGGGTGGCTACACCTTC
once	TRBV5-1	TRBJ2-2	NA	CASSPAGPNTGELFF	TGCGCCAGCAGCCCGGCCGGTCCGAACACCGGGGAGCTGTTTTTT
NA	TRBV27	TRBJ1-5	NA	CASSLSEGYNQPQHF	TGTGCCAGCAGTTTATCGGAGGGGTACAATCAGCCCCAGCATTTT
NA	TRBV7-2	TRBJ2-1	TRBD2	CASSVSGGLYNEQFF	TGTGCCAGCAGCGTTAGCGGGGGGCTCTACAATGAGCAGTTCTTC
NA	TRBV6-5	TRBJ1-1	TRBD1	CVSSYSGTGYTEAFF	TGTGTCAGCAGTTACTCCGGGACAGGGTACACTGAAGCTTTCTTT
NA	TRBV7-9	TRBJ1-3	NA	CASSSGFAGNTIYF	TGTGCCAGCAGCTCAGGGTTTGCTGGAAACACCATATATTTT
NA	TRBV6-6	TRBJ2-7	NA	CASSPYSRGSSYEQYF	TGTGCCAGCAGTCCCTATTCCAGGGGAAGCTCCTACGAGCAGTACTTC
many	TRBV7-8	TRBJ2-7	TRBD2	CASSPGLTYEQYF	TGTGCCAGCAGCCCGGGACTAACATACGAGCAGTACTTC
NA	TRBV5-6	TRBJ2-2	NA	CASSDVQGGRDTGELFF	TGTGCCAGCAGCGATGTACAGGGAGGAAGGGATACCGGGGAGCTGTTTTTT
NA	TRBV11-2	TRBJ2-3	TRBD2	CASSTGGGGQYF	TGTGCCAGCAGCACCGGAGGCGGGGGGCAGTATTTT
few	TRBV7-9	TRBJ2-3	TRBD1	CASSFGQGRTQYF	TGTGCCAGCAGCTTCGGACAGGGGCGTACGCAGTATTTT
few	TRBV7-9	TRBJ2-2	NA	CASSYRHTGELFF	TGTGCCAGCAGCTACCGACACACCGGGGAGCTGTTTTTT
NA	TRBV29-1	TRBJ1-1	NA	CSVDSWVLEAFF	TGCAGCGTGGACAGTTGGGTCCTTGAAGCTTTCTTT
NA	TRBV5-5	TRBJ2-5	TRBD1	CASSEGTGDQETQYF	TGTGCCAGCAGCGAGGGGACAGGGGATCAAGAGACCCAGTACTTC
few	TRBV27	TRBJ2-1	NA	CASKPWADTTGYNEQFF	TGTGCCAGCAAGCCCTGGGCCGACACTACGGGCTACAATGAGCAGTTCTTC
many	TRBV28	TRBJ2-5	TRBD1	CASSGTGQETQYF	TGTGCCAGCAGTGGGACAGGGCAAGAGACCCAGTACTTC
few	TRBV27	TRBJ2-7	NA	CASSSAPIYEQYF	TGTGCCAGCAGTTCCGCGCCCATCTACGAGCAGTACTTC
few	TRBV2	TRBJ2-7	NA	CASRGLGDKSYEQYF	TGTGCCAGCAGGGGATTGGGAGATAAGTCCTACGAGCAGTACTTC
once	TRBV4-1	TRBJ2-1	NA	CASSPTGLYNEQFF	TGCGCCAGCAGCCCGACGGGTCTCTACAATGAGCAGTTCTTC
NA	TRBV5-1	TRBJ1-3	NA	CASSLGRTGNTIYF	TGCGCCAGCAGCTTGGGACGAACTGGAAACACCATATATTTT
NA	TRBV5-1	TRBJ1-2	NA	CASSLGNRAYGYTF	TGCGCCAGCAGCTTGGGGAACAGGGCCTATGGCTACACCTTC
few	TRBV28	TRBJ1-5	NA	CANNGGLRDQPQHF	TGTGCCAACAACGGGGGGCTAAGGGATCAGCCCCAGCATTTT
NA	TRBV24-1	TRBJ2-2	NA	CATSDLGLLGSNTGELFF	TGTGCCACCAGTGATTTGGGCCTACTAGGGTCGAACACCGGGGAGCTGTTTTTT
NA	TRBV15	TRBJ2-6	NA	CATRAGSGANVLTF	TGTGCCACCAGGGCCGGCTCTGGGGCCAACGTCCTGACTTTC
few	TRBV28	TRBJ2-3	NA	CASSLQVRTDTQYF	TGTGCCAGCAGTTTGCAGGTTAGGACAGATACGCAGTATTTT
NA	TRBV25-1	TRBJ2-7	NA	CASSRVGSSNEQYF	TGTGCCAGCAGTCGCGTAGGGAGCTCTAACGAGCAGTACTTC
few	TRBV12-3/TRBV12-4	TRBJ1-1	NA	CASSGDGLAEAFF	TGTGCCAGCAGTGGGGACGGTCTGGCTGAAGCTTTCTTT
few	TRBV6-2/TRBV6-3	TRBJ1-2	NA	CASRTSRPFRTYGYTF	TGTGCCAGCAGAACATCACGACCCTTTCGGACCTATGGCTACACCTTC
few	TRBV7-3	TRBJ2-7	TRBD1	CASSSQGGEQYF	TGTGCCAGCAGCTCACAGGGGGGTGAGCAGTACTTC
NA	TRBV20-1	TRBJ1-5	NA	CSAGGRGDGRPQHF	TGCAGTGCTGGGGGTAGGGGGGACGGGCGGCCCCAGCATTTT
few	TRBV7-9	TRBJ2-1	TRBD1	CASSSSGTGVYNEQFF	TGTGCCAGCAGCTCCTCCGGGACAGGAGTTTACAATGAGCAGTTCTTC
few	TRBV20-1	TRBJ1-3	TRBD1	CSAEQTGENTIYF	TGCAGTGCGGAACAGACAGGGGAAAACACCATATATTTT
NA	TRBV4-1	TRBJ2-7	TRBD2	CASSLIAGVDYEQYF	TGCGCCAGCAGCCTCATAGCGGGAGTGGACTACGAGCAGTACTTC
once	TRBV7-9	TRBJ2-7	NA	CASSSKGRSSYEQYF	TGTGCCAGCAGCTCCAAGGGCAGAAGCTCCTACGAGCAGTACTTC
few	TRBV18	TRBJ2-1	NA	CASSPSDLSGSYNEQFF	TGTGCCAGCTCACCATCAGACCTATCGGGCTCCTACAATGAGCAGTTCTTC
NA	TRBV4-2	TRBJ2-7	NA	CASSQDRPTGGDYEQYF	TGTGCCAGCAGCCAAGATCGCCCTACAGGTGGGGACTACGAGCAGTACTTC
few	TRBV9	TRBJ1-6	NA	CASSVKGASYNSPLHF	TGTGCCAGCAGCGTGAAAGGGGCATCCTATAATTCACCCCTCCACTTT
few	TRBV15	TRBJ2-1	TRBD2	CATSRGSGRAIGSNEQFF	TGTGCCACCAGCAGAGGTAGCGGGAGGGCCATTGGGTCCAATGAGCAGTTCTTC
few	TRBV11-2	TRBJ1-2	NA	CASSLSTGYGYTF	TGTGCCAGCAGCTTATCAACGGGGTATGGCTACACCTTC
NA	TRBV7-9	TRBJ1-1	NA	CASSLEGGSPEAFF	TGTGCCAGCAGCTTAGAAGGGGGATCACCCGAAGCTTTCTTT
NA	TRBV6-4	TRBJ2-3	TRBD2	CASSESSGGSTGTQYF	TGTGCCAGCAGTGAGTCTAGCGGGGGGAGCACAGGTACGCAGTATTTT
NA	TRBV18	TRBJ1-4	NA	CASSPAQGYNEKLFF	TGTGCCAGCTCACCAGCACAGGGCTATAATGAAAAACTGTTTTTT
few	TRBV6-2/TRBV6-3	TRBJ1-1	NA	CASSPRDRRMNTEAFF	TGTGCCAGCAGTCCCCGGGACCGACGCATGAACACTGAAGCTTTCTTT
NA	TRBV6-5	TRBJ1-6	NA	CASSLYHRDSPLHF	TGTGCCAGCAGTCTTTATCACAGGGATTCACCCCTCCACTTT